This record concerns one TCR beta chain sequence. The data derive from a study of blood T cell repertoires in COVID-19. As for the study in general: T cells, B-cell-depleted T cells, or PBMCs provided the cDNA or gDNA that served as material.

The CDR3 spans 14 residues. Unmatched junction bases numbered 5, after V lost 4 bases and J lost 6 bases. Germline-derived CDR1 and CDR2 are MGHRA and YSYEKL. Libraries were prepared by immunoSEQ multiplex PCR; TCRdb keeps only in-frame clonotypes and omits some of them. Of around 260,000 clones listed, roughly 89% are singletons. The V gene is TRBV4-1, the J gene TRBJ2-2; TRBD1 aligns across 7 bases. The TCR originated in a woman aged 40 to 50 who had recovered from COVID-19. Source material: peripheral blood. The CDR3 nucleotides are TGCGCCAGCAGCCCCGACAGGGACCCCGGGGAGCTGTTTTTT. Protein: CASSPDRDPGELFF.